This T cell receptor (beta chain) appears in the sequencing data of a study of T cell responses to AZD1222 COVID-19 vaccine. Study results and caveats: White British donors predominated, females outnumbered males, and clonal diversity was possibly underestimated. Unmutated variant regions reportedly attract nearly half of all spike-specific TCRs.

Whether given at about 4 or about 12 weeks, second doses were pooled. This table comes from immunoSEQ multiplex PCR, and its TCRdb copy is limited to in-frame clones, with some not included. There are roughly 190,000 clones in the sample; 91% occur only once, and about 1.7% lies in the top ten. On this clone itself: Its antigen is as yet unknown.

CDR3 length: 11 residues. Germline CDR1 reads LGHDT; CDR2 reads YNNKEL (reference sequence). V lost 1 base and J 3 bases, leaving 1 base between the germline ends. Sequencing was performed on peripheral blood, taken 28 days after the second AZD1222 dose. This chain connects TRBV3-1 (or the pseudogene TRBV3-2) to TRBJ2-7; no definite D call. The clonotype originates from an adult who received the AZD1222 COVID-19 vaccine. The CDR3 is CASSQVYEQYF. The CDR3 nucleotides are TGTGCCAGCAGCCAAGTCTACGAGCAGTACTTC.